The present TCR beta chain was sequenced within a study of shared clonotypes between healthy human individuals. This CDR3 has 15 residues. Unmatched junction bases numbered 6, after V lost 8 bases and J lost 0 bases. The germline CDR1 and CDR2 sequences are MNHNY and SVGAGI (reference sequence). Naive CD8 populations comprised CD45RO-negative cells positively selected for CCR7, excluding terminally differentiated effector memory CD45RA+ cells. The assay was immunoSEQ multiplex PCR, and TCRdb's table has in-frame clones only and misses some. The table shows around 2,000,000 clones, with roughly 95% occurring only once.

Input material: naive CD8+ T cells sorted from blood. The sequence derives from a man aged 18 to 29 in good health. V gene TRBV6-6 combines with J gene TRBJ2-7, with 11 bases matching TRBD2. The CDR3 DNA reads TGTGCCAGCGGACTAGCGGGCCTGAGCTCCTACGAGCAGTACTTC. Its translation: CASGLAGLSSYEQYF.